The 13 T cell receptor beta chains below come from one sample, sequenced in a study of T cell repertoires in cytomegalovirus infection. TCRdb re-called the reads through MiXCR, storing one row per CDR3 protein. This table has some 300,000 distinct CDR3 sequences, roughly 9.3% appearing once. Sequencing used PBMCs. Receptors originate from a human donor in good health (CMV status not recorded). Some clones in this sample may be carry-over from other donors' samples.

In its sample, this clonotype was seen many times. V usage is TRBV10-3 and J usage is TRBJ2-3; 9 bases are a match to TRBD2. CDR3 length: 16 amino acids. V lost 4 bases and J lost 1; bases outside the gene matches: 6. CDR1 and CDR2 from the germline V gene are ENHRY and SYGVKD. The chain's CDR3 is CAISGGGGAGTDTQYF. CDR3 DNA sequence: TGTGCCATCAGTGGAGGCGGGGGGGCCGGCACAGATACGCAGTATTTT.

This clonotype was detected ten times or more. In nucleotides, the CDR3 is TGCAGTGCTAGACCTCCCGGACTAGCGGGGGAGCAGTTCTTC. This encodes CSARPPGLAGEQFF. The rearrangement links TRBV20-1 to TRBJ2-1, with 12 nucleotides matching TRBD2. CDR1 and CDR2 from the germline V gene are DFQATT and SNEGSKA (reference sequence). Trimming cost V 2 bases and J 10 bases; bases outside gene matches: 6. The CDR3 is 14 residues long.

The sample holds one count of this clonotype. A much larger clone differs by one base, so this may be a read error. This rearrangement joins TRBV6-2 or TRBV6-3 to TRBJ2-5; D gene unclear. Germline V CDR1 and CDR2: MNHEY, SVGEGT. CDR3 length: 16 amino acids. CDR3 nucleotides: TGTGCCAGCAGTTCCTCCAGGCGGAGAATCCAAGAGACCCAGTGCTTC. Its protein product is CASSSSRRRIQETQCF.

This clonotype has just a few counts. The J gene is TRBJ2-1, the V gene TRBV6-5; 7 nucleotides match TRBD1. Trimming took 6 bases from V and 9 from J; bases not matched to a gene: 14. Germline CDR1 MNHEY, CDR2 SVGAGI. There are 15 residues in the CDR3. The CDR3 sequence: CASSLQGILGGEQFF. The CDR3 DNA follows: TGTGCCAGCAGCCTACAGGGGATCCTGGGCGGTGAGCAGTTCTTC.

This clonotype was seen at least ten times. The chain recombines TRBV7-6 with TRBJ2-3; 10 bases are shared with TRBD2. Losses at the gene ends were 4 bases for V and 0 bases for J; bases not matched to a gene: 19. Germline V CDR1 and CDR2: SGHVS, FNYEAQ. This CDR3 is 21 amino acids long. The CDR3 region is CASSSPWTKRGGRASTDTQYF. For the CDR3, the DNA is TGTGCCAGCAGCTCTCCTTGGACTAAGCGGGGGGGCCGGGCTAGCACAGATACGCAGTATTTT.

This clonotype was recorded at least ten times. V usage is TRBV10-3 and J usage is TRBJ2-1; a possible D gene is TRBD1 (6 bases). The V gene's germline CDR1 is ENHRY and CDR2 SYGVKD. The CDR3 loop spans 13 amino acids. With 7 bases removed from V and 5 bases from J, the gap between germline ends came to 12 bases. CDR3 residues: CAITNGQNNEQFF. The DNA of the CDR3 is TGTGCCATCACCAACGGACAGAACAATGAGCAGTTCTTC.

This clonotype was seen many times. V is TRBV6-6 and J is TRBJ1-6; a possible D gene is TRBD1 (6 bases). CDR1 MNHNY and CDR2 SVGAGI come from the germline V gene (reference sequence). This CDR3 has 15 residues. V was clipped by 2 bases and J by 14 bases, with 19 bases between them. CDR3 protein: CASSYRTVDPGTLHF. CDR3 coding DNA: TGTGCCAGCAGTTACAGGACAGTGGACCCAGGTACCCTCCACTTT.

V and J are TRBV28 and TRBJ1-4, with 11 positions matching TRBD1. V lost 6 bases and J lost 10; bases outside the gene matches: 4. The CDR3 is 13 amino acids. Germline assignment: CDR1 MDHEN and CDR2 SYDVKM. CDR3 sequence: CASSPGTGGKLFF. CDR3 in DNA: TGTGCCAGCAGCCCCGGGACAGGGGGAAAACTGTTTTTT.

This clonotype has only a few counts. This chain's CDR3 is CSVELPGRSHGYTF. In nucleotides, the CDR3 is TGCAGCGTTGAACTCCCCGGAAGGAGTCATGGCTACACCTTC. The chain couples TRBV29-1 to TRBJ1-2; D unresolved. Germline CDR1 SQVTM, CDR2 ANQGSEA. The ends were cut back, 2 bases at V and 6 bases at J, with 16 bases in the middle. The CDR3 sequence is 14 residues long.

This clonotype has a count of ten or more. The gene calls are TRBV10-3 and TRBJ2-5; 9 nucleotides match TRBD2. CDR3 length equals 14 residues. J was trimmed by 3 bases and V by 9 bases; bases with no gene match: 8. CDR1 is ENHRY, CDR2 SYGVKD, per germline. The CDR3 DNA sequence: TGTGCCATTAAGCGGGGGGCGTATGAAGAGACCCAGTACTTC. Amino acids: CAIKRGAYEETQYF.

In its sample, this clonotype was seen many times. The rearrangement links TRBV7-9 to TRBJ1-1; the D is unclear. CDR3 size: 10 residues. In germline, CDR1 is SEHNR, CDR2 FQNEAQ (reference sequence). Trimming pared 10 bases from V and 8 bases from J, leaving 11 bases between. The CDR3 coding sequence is TGTGCCACCTCGAAGATAGAAGCTTTCTTT. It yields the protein CATSKIEAFF.

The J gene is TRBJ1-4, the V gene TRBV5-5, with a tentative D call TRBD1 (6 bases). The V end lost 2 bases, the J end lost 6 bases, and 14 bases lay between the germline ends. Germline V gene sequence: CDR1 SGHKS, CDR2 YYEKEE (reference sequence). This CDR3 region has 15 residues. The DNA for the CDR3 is TGTGCCAGCAGCTTAGGACAGTCCGGTTATGAAAAACTGTTTTTT. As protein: CASSLGQSGYEKLFF.

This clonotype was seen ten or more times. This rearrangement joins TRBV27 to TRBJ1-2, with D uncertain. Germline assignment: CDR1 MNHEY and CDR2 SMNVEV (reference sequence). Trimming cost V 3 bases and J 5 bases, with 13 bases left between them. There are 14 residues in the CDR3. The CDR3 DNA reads TGTGCCAGCAGTTTTCAATGGGGTTCTTATGGCTACACCTTC. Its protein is CASSFQWGSYGYTF.